The 17 T cell receptor beta chains given below trace back to one sample, sequenced in a study of PD-1 blockade in classical Hodgkin lymphoma (dated by TCRdb to 2018 to 2020). Libraries were constructed by the immunoSEQ multiplex PCR assay. In its TCRdb copy, this immuneACCESS table keeps in-frame sequences only and misses some clones. Where compared with another copy, unresolved V genes explain less than half of these, and the others have no known cause. This sample is represented by under 80,000 clones; around 75% of them were singletons. Approximately 9.9% of the sample goes to the ten largest clones. Taken with the paper, the label for time point translates to: cycle 2 day 1 (C2D1) of nivolumab. Every trial patient had relapsed after autologous stem cell transplantation, and cohorts A, B and C differed in prior brentuximab vedotin exposure. The sequences come from peripheral blood mononuclear cells (PBMCs), collected before the second cycle of nivolumab. Receptors were obtained from a human donor with classical Hodgkin lymphoma.

Turning to this clone: This could be a read error, since a much larger clone is one nucleotide away. The CDR3 is CTSSQESQTDTLYEQYF. CDR3 DNA sequence: TGCACCAGCAGCCAAGAGTCTCAGACGGACACCCTCTACGAGCAGTACTTC. The chain is built from TRBV4-1 and TRBJ2-7, with D tentatively TRBD1 (5 bases). The CDR3 runs to 17 residues. Germline CDR1 MGHRA, CDR2 YSYEKL.

This chain uses TRBV5-1 with TRBJ2-6; the D gene could be TRBD1 or TRBD2 (5 bases each). There are 17 residues in the CDR3. Trimming pared 4 bases from V and 1 base from J, leaving 15 bases between. Per the germline V gene, CDR1 is SGHRS and CDR2 is YFSETQ. The CDR3: CASSGLFRVSGANVLTF. CDR3 in DNA: TGCGCCAGCAGCGGACTCTTCAGGGTTTCTGGGGCCAACGTCCTGACTTTC.

The CDR3 DNA is TGTGCCTGGAGTGCGATTTGGGAGAGATATGGCTACACCTTC. Its translation is CAWSAIWERYGYTF. The gene calls are TRBV30 and TRBJ1-2; D not certain. Germline V gene sequence: CDR1 GTSNPN, CDR2 SVGIG (reference sequence). The CDR3 is 14 amino acids. The V and J ends lost 1 base and 5 bases respectively, with 14 bases between them.

V and J are TRBV5-5 and TRBJ1-5; 7 bases match TRBD1. Germline assignment: CDR1 SGHKS and CDR2 YYEKEE (reference sequence). J gave up 1 base and V 0 bases, and 4 bases lay outside the gene matches. This CDR3 has 16 amino acids. The CDR3 spells CASSLGWGQSNQPQHF. The CDR3 DNA reads as TGTGCCAGCAGCTTGGGATGGGGACAGAGCAATCAGCCCCAGCATTTT.

This chain connects TRBV11-3 to TRBJ2-4, with 10 bases aligning to TRBD1. The CDR3 spans 16 residues. The V gene's germline CDR1 is SGHNT and CDR2 YENEEA. J lost 6 bases, V lost 5 bases, and 10 bases had no gene match. This CDR3 is CASSPIERQGANIQYF. CDR3 in DNA: TGTGCCAGCAGCCCCATAGAAAGACAGGGGGCAAACATTCAGTACTTC. The full variable domain, rest sourced from reference TRBV11-3 and TRBJ2-4, is EAGVVQSPRYKIIEKKQPVAFWCNPISGHNTLYWYLQNLGQGPELLIRYENEEAVDDSQLPKDRFSAERLKGVDSTLKIQPAELGDSAVYLCASSPIERQGANIQYFGAGTRLSVL.

The chain couples TRBV9 to TRBJ2-2; no clear D gene. Germline CDR1 is SGDLS and CDR2 is YYNGEE. The V and J ends lost 7 bases and 0 bases respectively, with 10 bases between them. This CDR3 is built from 14 residues. The CDR3 sequence is CASQSRTNTGELFF. Here the CDR3 DNA reads TGTGCCAGCCAGAGCAGAACGAACACCGGGGAGCTGTTTTTT. Full variable domain (remainder filled in from reference TRBV9 and TRBJ2-2): DSGVTQTPKHLITATGQRVTLRCSPRSGDLSVYWYQQSLDQGLQFLIQYYNGEERAKGNILERFSAQQFPDLHSELNLSSLELGDSALYFCASQSRTNTGELFFGEGSRLTVL.

In this sample, this clone turned up a few times. The J gene is TRBJ1-5, the V gene TRBV6-5; 7 nucleotides line up with TRBD1. V lost 5 bases to trimming and J lost 2 bases; unmatched junction nucleotides: 6. The CDR3 extends over 15 amino acids. CDR1 MNHEY and CDR2 SVGAGI come from the germline V gene. DNA for the CDR3: TGTGCCAGCAGTACCACAGGGGTTGGCAATCAGCCCCAGCATTTT. Translating gives CASSTTGVGNQPQHF.

The chain joins TRBV27 to TRBJ2-7, with D tentatively TRBD1 or TRBD2 (6 bases each). The CDR3 length is 13 residues. CDR1 and CDR2 from the germline V gene are MNHEY and SMNVEV (reference sequence). V was cut by 2 bases and J by 6 bases, with 11 bases left in between. CDR3 in amino acids: CASSLRGAPEQYF. The CDR3, as DNA: TGTGCCAGCAGTTTAAGGGGGGCCCCCGAGCAGTACTTC.

The V and J genes are TRBV10-3 and TRBJ2-2; the match to TRBD1 covers 7 bases. Germline-derived CDR1 and CDR2 are ENHRY and SYGVKD. V gave up 5 bases and J gave up 5 bases; unmatched junction bases: 8. The CDR3 sequence is 15 residues long. As DNA, the CDR3 is TGTGCCATCAGTCCTTCCGGGACAGATACCGGGGAGCTGTTTTTT. Residues: CAISPSGTDTGELFF.

The chain combines TRBV11-2 with TRBJ1-1, with TRBD1 matching 7 bases. V shed 4 bases and J 0 bases; nucleotides not matched to a gene: 8. Germline-derived CDR1 and CDR2 are SGHAT and FQNNGV. There are 16 residues in the CDR3. CDR3 nucleotides: TGTGCCAGCAGCTCTTCTACAGGGGTGATGAACACTGAAGCTTTCTTT. Protein: CASSSSTGVMNTEAFF.

The chain links TRBV27 to TRBJ2-7; 9 bases are shared with TRBD1. Germline trimming cut 5 bases from V and 3 bases from J; bases unmatched to any gene: 8. Germline CDR1 is MNHEY and CDR2 is SMNVEV (reference sequence). This CDR3 region has 15 residues. Here the CDR3 DNA reads TGTGCCAGCAGTCGAACGGACAGGGGATTCTACGAGCAGTACTTC. It yields the protein CASSRTDRGFYEQYF.

This sequence joins TRBV27 and TRBJ2-1, with TRBD2 matching over 9 bases. The CDR3 runs to 15 residues. The trim removed 3 bases at V and 7 bases at J, leaving 7 bases unmatched. The germline gives CDR1 MNHEY, CDR2 SMNVEV (reference sequence). The CDR3: CASSFGIAGANEQFF. CDR3 coding DNA: TGTGCCAGCAGTTTTGGGATAGCGGGGGCGAATGAGCAGTTCTTC.

The V gene is TRBV5-1, the J gene TRBJ1-1; 7 nucleotides agree with TRBD1. Per germline, CDR1 SGHRS and CDR2 YFSETQ. CDR3 length: 16 amino acids. V trimming: 4 bases; J trimming: 3 bases; junction bases outside the gene matches: 12. CDR3 sequence (DNA): TGCGCCAGCAGCCACACGATATTCACAGGGGACACTGAAGCTTTCTTT. Its protein is CASSHTIFTGDTEAFF.

V gene TRBV4-1 combines with J gene TRBJ1-4; maybe TRBD1 (6 bases). Germline CDR1 reads MGHRA; CDR2 reads YSYEKL. V lost 3 bases and J lost 6, with 20 bases in between. CDR3 length: 17 residues. Here the CDR3 reads CASSQEEGGVSHEKLFF. The CDR3 DNA follows: TGCGCCAGCAGCCAGGAGGAGGGGGGAGTCTCCCATGAAAAACTGTTTTTT.

In its sample, this clone was seen a few times. The chain carries TRBV6-1 and TRBJ1-5, with D possibly TRBD1 on 5 matching bases. Looked up from germline, CDR1 is MNHNS and CDR2 is SASEGT. The CDR3 is 16 amino acids. Trimming shortened V by 4 bases and J by 0 bases, and 13 bases separated the two germline ends. This CDR3 is CASSVIGTDSNQPQHF. CDR3 nucleotide sequence: TGTGCCAGCAGTGTAATAGGGACCGATAGCAATCAGCCCCAGCATTTT.

The V and J genes are TRBV6-1 and TRBJ2-1, with D tentatively TRBD2 (6 bases). Germline lookup yields CDR1 MNHNS and CDR2 SASEGT. Trimming pared 6 bases from V and 2 bases from J, leaving 14 bases between. CDR3 size: 15 residues. The CDR3 loop is CASRGSWGAYNEQFF. CDR3 nucleotides: TGTGCCAGCAGAGGGAGTTGGGGGGCCTACAATGAGCAGTTCTTC.

This clone was seen a few times. CDR3 protein: CASSSISLNQPQHF. The CDR3 nucleotides read TGTGCCAGCAGTTCTATATCCCTCAATCAGCCCCAGCATTTT. J is TRBJ1-5 and V is TRBV28; D gene unclear. The CDR3 is 14 residues long. Per the germline V gene, CDR1 is MDHEN and CDR2 is SYDVKM. Trimming cost V 4 bases and J 3 bases, with 10 bases left between them.